These 32 T cell receptor beta chains were all obtained from the same sample, sequenced in a study of sequential checkpoint blockade in melanoma. Treatment described: randomized to nivolumab then ipilimumab (arm A) or the reverse (arm B). Generated by immunoSEQ multiplex PCR, the TCRdb table keeps only in-frame clones and is missing some. The sample has fewer than 20,000 clones, around three fifths seen once. Sequenced material: CD8+ T cells sorted from blood (inferred from file names), taken from a patient given nivolumab and ipilimumab in sequence. The source is a human donor with melanoma.

This clone showed up just a few times. The V gene is TRBV5-4, the J gene TRBJ2-1; 7 positions match TRBD2. In germline, CDR1 is SGHNT, CDR2 YYREEE (reference sequence). This CDR3 is 16 amino acids long. Germline trimming cut 1 base from V and 4 bases from J; bases unmatched to any gene: 8. For the CDR3, the DNA is TGTGCCAGCAGCTTGACCCGCGGACTAGAATACAATGAGCAGTTCTTC. It is translated as CASSLTRGLEYNEQFF.

V usage is TRBV2 and J usage is TRBJ2-7, with D uncertain. The germline gives CDR1 SNHLY, CDR2 FYNNEI. This CDR3 has 11 amino acids. The V end was cut by 6 bases, the J end by 2 bases, with 5 bases between. The CDR3 loop reads CASRGPYEQYF. The DNA for the CDR3 is TGTGCCAGCAGGGGCCCCTACGAGCAGTACTTC.

This chain uses TRBV2 with TRBJ2-2; 10 bases match TRBD2. After removal of 4 bases from V and 6 bases from J, the junction contained 5 bases not matched to a gene. The CDR3 is 15 amino acids. Germline V lookup: CDR1 SNHLY, CDR2 FYNNEI. CDR3 sequence: CASSGSGGPSGELFF. CDR3 sequence (DNA): TGTGCCAGCAGTGGTAGCGGGGGGCCGTCCGGGGAGCTGTTTTTT.

The chain uses TRBV5-6 and TRBJ1-3, with D uncertain. Germline lookup yields CDR1 SGHDT and CDR2 YYEEEE. CDR3 length equals 13 residues. The V end was cut by 2 bases, the J end by 4 bases, with 7 bases between. This CDR3 reads CASSLLGGNTIYF. CDR3 sequence (DNA): TGTGCCAGCAGCTTATTGGGCGGAAACACCATATATTTT.

The CDR3: CASSPRGRADFEAFF. The CDR3, as DNA: TGTGCCAGCAGCCCCCGGGGTAGGGCAGACTTTGAAGCTTTCTTT. This chain links TRBV9 with TRBJ1-1; D is unclear. Trimming stripped 4 bases from V and 7 bases from J, with 20 bases between. This CDR3 is 15 amino acids long. The V gene's germline CDR1 is SGDLS and CDR2 YYNGEE. Combining the CDR3 with reference TRBV9 and TRBJ1-1 gives the whole variable domain DSGVTQTPKHLITATGQRVTLRCSPRSGDLSVYWYQQSLDQGLQFLIQYYNGEERAKGNILERFSAQQFPDLHSELNLSSLELGDSALYFCASSPRGRADFEAFFGQGTRLTVV.

The table lists this clone with a few counts. V gene TRBV27 combines with J gene TRBJ1-1; D ambiguous. Between the trimmed V and J ends, which lost 2 bases and 0 bases, there was a span of 4 bases. CDR1 and CDR2 from the germline V gene are MNHEY and SMNVEV (reference sequence). The CDR3 is made up of 13 amino acids. The CDR3 here is CASSLNLNTEAFF. The CDR3 DNA follows: TGTGCCAGCAGTTTAAACTTGAACACTGAAGCTTTCTTT.

Here the CDR3 reads CASSLLPSGYPEQFF. The CDR3 DNA follows: TGTGCCAGCAGTTTATTACCTAGCGGGTACCCTGAGCAGTTCTTC. The rearrangement uses TRBV28 and TRBJ2-1, with 8 bases identical to TRBD2. After removal of 1 base from V and 9 bases from J, the junction contained 8 bases not matched to a gene. The length of the CDR3 is 15 residues. Looked up from germline, CDR1 is MDHEN and CDR2 is SYDVKM.

The V and J genes are TRBV7-2 and TRBJ2-7, with 8 bases matching TRBD2. From germline, CDR1 is SGHTA and CDR2 FQGNSA. The junction had 5 bases not matched to a gene; V was cut back by 8 bases and J by 2 bases. This CDR3 comprises 13 residues. The CDR3 region is CASREGLAYEQYF. CDR3 in DNA: TGTGCCAGCCGGGAGGGACTAGCCTACGAGCAGTACTTC.

The V call is TRBV7-9, the J call TRBJ1-5; D unclear. This CDR3 has 12 residues. Deletions cut 8 bases from V and 5 bases from J, with 10 bases between. The germline gives CDR1 SEHNR, CDR2 FQNEAQ (reference sequence). CDR3 sequence reads: CASQDYHQPQHF. The CDR3 nucleotides read TGTGCCAGCCAGGATTACCATCAGCCCCAGCATTTT. Full variable domain (remainder filled in from reference TRBV7-9 and TRBJ1-5): DTGVSQNPRHKITKRGQNVTFRCDPISEHNRLYWYRQTLGQGPEFLTYFQNEAQLEKSRLLSDRFSAERPKGSFSTLEIQRTEQGDSAMYLCASQDYHQPQHFGDGTRLSIL.

This chain connects TRBV28 to TRBJ1-2; 8 bases agree with TRBD1. The CDR3 runs to 15 residues. The J segment lost 4 bases and the V segment lost 10 bases, leaving 14 bases of the junction unmatched. Looked up from germline, CDR1 is MDHEN and CDR2 is SYDVKM. This CDR3 is CATRDRSHRGYGYTF. The DNA for the CDR3 is TGTGCCACCCGGGACAGGTCCCACAGGGGCTATGGCTACACCTTC.

The J gene is TRBJ2-7, the V gene TRBV6-1; D call uncertain. Trimming stripped 4 bases from V and 0 bases from J, with 7 bases between. CDR3 size: 13 residues. From germline, CDR1 is MNHNS and CDR2 SASEGT. The CDR3 sequence: CASSGSSSYEQYF. The CDR3 DNA follows: TGTGCCAGCAGTGGAAGTAGCTCCTACGAGCAGTACTTC.

The chain joins TRBV4-2 to TRBJ2-5; 8 nucleotides line up with TRBD2. Per the germline V gene, CDR1 is LGHNA and CDR2 is YNFKEQ. Trimming removed 0 bases from V and 0 bases from J; junction bases left unmatched: 9. There are 18 residues in the CDR3. The CDR3 sequence: CASSQEYGLATYQETQYF. The CDR3 DNA follows: TGTGCCAGCAGCCAAGAGTACGGACTAGCCACGTACCAAGAGACCCAGTACTTC.

The V call is TRBV27, the J call TRBJ2-2; D is undetermined. Trimming stripped 2 bases from V and 9 bases from J, with 13 bases between. The germline V gene has CDR1 MNHEY and CDR2 SMNVEV (reference sequence). The CDR3 spans 14 residues. The chain's CDR3 is CASSLMGRPRELFF. The CDR3 DNA is TGTGCCAGCAGTTTAATGGGCCGGCCCAGGGAGCTGTTTTTT.

The chain recombines TRBV7-9 with TRBJ2-5, with 12 nucleotides matching TRBD1. The CDR3 sequence is 18 residues long. The V gene end was trimmed by 1 base and the J gene end by 2 bases; junction bases not matched to a gene: 8. The germline gives CDR1 SEHNR, CDR2 FQNEAQ (reference sequence). The CDR3 region is CASSLGDRGLLGQETQYF. The CDR3 DNA reads TGTGCCAGCAGCTTAGGGGACAGGGGGCTGCTAGGGCAAGAGACCCAGTACTTC.

This clone came up a few times. The chain combines TRBV19 with TRBJ1-5, with 11 nucleotides matching TRBD1. The germline gives CDR1 LNHDA, CDR2 SQIVND (reference sequence). The CDR3 runs to 17 residues. Losses at the gene ends were 0 bases for V and 4 bases for J; bases not matched to a gene: 5. The CDR3, as DNA: TGTGCCAGTAGTATAGACTCCGGGACAGGGGGAAATCAGCCCCAGCATTTT. This codes for CASSIDSGTGGNQPQHF.

The chain employs TRBV5-1 and TRBJ2-7; 8 bases map to TRBD1. The length of the CDR3 is 14 residues. The germline gives CDR1 SGHRS, CDR2 YFSETQ. The junction had 1 base not matched to a gene; V was cut back by 0 bases and J by 2 bases. The CDR3: CASSLGQGPYEQYF. In DNA, the CDR3 is TGCGCCAGCAGCTTGGGACAGGGGCCCTACGAGCAGTACTTC. Looking up the rest from reference TRBV5-1 and TRBJ2-7 gives the full variable domain: KAGVTQTPRYLIKTRGQQVTLSCSPISGHRSVSWYQQTPGQGLQFLFEYFSETQRNKGNFPGRFSGRQFSNSRSEMNVSTLELGDSALYLCASSLGQGPYEQYFGPGTRLTVT.

The chain employs TRBV6-5 and TRBJ2-7; 8 bases are a match to TRBD2. V dropped 7 bases and J dropped 3; count of bases not matched to a gene: 8. CDR1 and CDR2 from the germline V gene are MNHEY and SVGAGI. The CDR3 is 14 amino acids. DNA for the CDR3: TGTGCCAGCAAGACGGGAGGGCCAATCTACGAGCAGTACTTC. Translation: CASKTGGPIYEQYF.

This clone was seen a few times. V is TRBV28 and J is TRBJ1-1; 9 bases map to TRBD1. V lost 10 bases, J lost 5 bases, and 17 bases stayed unmatched. The CDR3 spans 16 residues. Germline assignment: CDR1 MDHEN and CDR2 SYDVKM. The CDR3 region is CATVTGGLRSGTEAFF. CDR3 DNA: TGTGCCACCGTCACAGGGGGCCTACGAAGCGGGACTGAAGCTTTCTTT. The full variable domain, rest sourced from reference TRBV28 and TRBJ1-1, is DVKVTQSSRYLVKRTGEKVFLECVQDMDHENMFWYRQDPGLGLRLIYFSYDVKMKEKGDIPEGYSVSREKKERFSLILESASTNQTSMYLCATVTGGLRSGTEAFFGQGTRLTVV.

The genes are TRBV7-2 and TRBJ1-1, with D perhaps TRBD1 (5 bases). The CDR3 extends over 13 amino acids. Germline V gives CDR1 SGHTA, CDR2 FQGNSA. Trimming removed 3 bases at V and 1 base at J, with 6 bases between. CDR3 sequence reads: CASSLTENTEAFF. Written as DNA, the CDR3 is TGTGCCAGCAGCTTGACAGAGAACACTGAAGCTTTCTTT. The full variable domain, with the rest looked up from reference TRBV7-2 and TRBJ1-1, is GAGVSQSPSNKVTEKGKDVELRCDPISGHTALYWYRQSLGQGLEFLIYFQGNSAPDKSGLPSDRFSAERTGGSVSTLTIQRTQQEDSAVYLCASSLTENTEAFFGQGTRLTVV.

The chain recombines TRBV2 with TRBJ1-2; TRBD1 aligns across 8 bases. The CDR3 has 12 residues. CDR1 and CDR2 (germline): SNHLY, FYNNEI. Germline trimming cut 9 bases from V and 4 bases from J; bases unmatched to any gene: 4. CDR3: CASGTGTYGYTF. Here the CDR3 DNA reads TGTGCCAGTGGGACAGGAACCTATGGCTACACCTTC.

The gene calls are TRBV28 and TRBJ1-2, with D tentatively TRBD1 (5 bases). V was clipped by 5 bases and J by 2 bases, with 9 bases between them. From germline, CDR1 is MDHEN and CDR2 SYDVKM. The CDR3 contains 13 residues. CDR3 amino acids: CASSPGGNYGYTF. The CDR3 coding sequence is TGTGCCAGCAGTCCGGGGGGGAACTATGGCTACACCTTC.

Comment on this clone: It may be a read error: a sequence one base away is much more abundant. V usage is TRBV5-3 and J usage is TRBJ2-7, with D perhaps TRBD2 (6 bases). The J call is in doubt because the DNA end fits TRBJ2-1 better. TRBV5-3 is designated an ORF whose function remains uncertain. The CDR3 has 13 residues. The CDR3 sequence is CASSFGGTYEQFF. The DNA for the CDR3 is TGTGCCAGCAGCTTTGGGGGGACTTACGAGCAGTTCTTC.

This clone came up once. The chain is built from TRBV7-3 and TRBJ2-1; 7 nucleotides line up with TRBD1. After removal of 3 bases from V and 0 bases from J, the junction contained 8 bases not matched to a gene. The CDR3 is made up of 17 amino acids. From germline, CDR1 is SGHTA and CDR2 FQGTGA. As DNA, the CDR3 is TGTGCCAGCAGCTTCCTACCAAGGGACAGCTCCTACAATGAGCAGTTCTTC. It translates to CASSFLPRDSSYNEQFF.

As regards this clone: A read error may produce the germline difference seen at one junction end. V gene TRBV5-6 combines with J gene TRBJ1-1, with D possibly matching TRBD1 (5 bases). This CDR3 is built from 12 residues. Germline V gives CDR1 SGHDT, CDR2 YYEEEE. Here the CDR3 reads CASSLYARRDVF. CDR3 nucleotides: TGTGCCAGCAGCTTGTACGCCCGGCGGGACGTCTTT.

The chain is built from TRBV6-4 and TRBJ2-6; TRBD2 is a possible D gene (6 bases). From germline, CDR1 is MRHNA and CDR2 SNTAGT. The V end lost 3 bases, the J end lost 0 bases, and 6 bases lay between the germline ends. The CDR3 is made up of 15 amino acids. The CDR3 DNA sequence: TGTGCCAGCAGTGAGACTAGCTCTGGGGCCAACGTCCTGACTTTC. Its protein is CASSETSSGANVLTF.

This clone was seen only once. The V gene is TRBV28, the J gene TRBJ1-1; TRBD1 agrees at 9 bases. Germline V lookup: CDR1 MDHEN, CDR2 SYDVKM. J gave up 5 bases and V 5 bases, and 6 bases lay outside the gene matches. The CDR3 totals 14 residues. The CDR3 nucleotides read TGTGCCAGCAGTGCCACAGGGGGCTGGACTGAAGCTTTCTTT. This encodes CASSATGGWTEAFF.

The CDR3 here is CASSVWEGGTEAFF. The CDR3 DNA reads as TGTGCCAGTAGTGTCTGGGAGGGCGGGACTGAAGCTTTCTTT. The chain couples TRBV19 to TRBJ1-1, with D hard to call. The CDR3 has 14 amino acids. Germline V gene lookup returns CDR1 LNHDA and CDR2 SQIVND (reference sequence). Trimming stripped 5 bases from V and 5 bases from J, with 15 bases between.

J is TRBJ2-1 and V is TRBV5-6, with 7 bases identical to TRBD2. J lost 7 bases, V lost 4 bases, and 14 bases had no gene match. Germline V CDR1 and CDR2: SGHDT, YYEEEE. The CDR3 is 16 residues long. CDR3 loop: CASSVRHSGIRNEQFF. The CDR3 DNA reads as TGTGCCAGCAGCGTCCGGCACAGCGGGATAAGGAATGAGCAGTTCTTC.

The chain couples TRBV10-3 to TRBJ2-2; no firm D call. CDR3 length equals 12 residues. The ends were cut back, 6 bases at V and 3 bases at J, with 5 bases in the middle. The germline CDR1 and CDR2 sequences are ENHRY and SYGVKD. The CDR3 coding sequence is TGTGCCATCAGGGCCTACACCGGGGAGCTGTTTTTT. Protein product: CAIRAYTGELFF.

J is TRBJ2-6 and V is TRBV4-1, with D hard to call. The CDR3 has 15 residues. The V gene lost 1 base and the J gene lost 0 bases, with 4 bases spanning the gap. Germline assignment: CDR1 MGHRA and CDR2 YSYEKL. The CDR3 loop reads CASSQGVSGANVLTF. DNA for the CDR3: TGCGCCAGCAGCCAAGGCGTCTCTGGGGCCAACGTCCTGACTTTC.

The V gene is TRBV19, the J gene TRBJ2-1; 10 bases match TRBD2. The CDR3 loop spans 15 amino acids. V shed 2 bases and J 8 bases; nucleotides not matched to a gene: 6. CDR1 is LNHDA and CDR2 is SQIVND in the germline V gene (reference sequence). CDR3 in DNA: TGTGCCAGTAGTATAACTAGCGGGACTTCAGATGAGCAGTTCTTC. This gives the protein CASSITSGTSDEQFF. Based on the CDR3 plus reference TRBV19 and TRBJ2-1, the full variable domain is DGGITQSPKYLFRKEGQNVTLSCEQNLNHDAMYWYRQDPGQGLRLIYYSQIVNDFQKGDIAEGYSVSREKKESFPLTVTSAQKNPTAFYLCASSITSGTSDEQFFGPGTRLTVL.

This clone was detected a few times. The rearrangement joins TRBV9 to TRBJ2-7; the match to TRBD2 covers 15 bases. CDR1 SGDLS and CDR2 YYNGEE come from the germline V gene. The CDR3 is made up of 18 amino acids. The junction had 15 bases not matched to a gene; V was cut back by 4 bases and J by 7 bases. CDR3: CASSPTGLAGGALAEQYF. Here the CDR3 DNA reads TGTGCCAGCAGCCCTACGGGACTAGCGGGAGGCGCTCTTGCGGAGCAGTACTTC.